This TCR beta chain was identified in a study of blood T cells in healthy people across ages. The CDR3 runs to 16 residues. Germline lookup yields CDR1 SGHKS and CDR2 YYEKEE (reference sequence). Trimming at V came to 4 bases and at J to 4 bases, leaving 6 bases not matched to a gene. This clonotype was seen only a few times. Its antigen remains unidentified. General observations from the study: A roughly linear fall in TCR beta diversity per million T cells was seen with increasing age.

A second PCR, run for about 7 to 12 cycles, used a sample-barcoded 5' primer plus a J-beta primer mix. TCRdb called the 5' RACE reads again in MiXCR, with one record for every CDR3 protein. The sample lists just under 900,000 distinct CDR3 sequences, around 28% occurring once. The sequence was collected from a woman older than 75 in good health. The V gene is TRBV5-5, the J gene TRBJ2-3, with 13 bases identical to TRBD2. Source material: blood. This CDR3 reads CASSLTSGGAPDTQYF. The CDR3 DNA is TGTGCCAGCAGCCTAACTAGCGGGGGGGCACCAGATACGCAGTATTTT.